This T cell receptor (beta chain) was profiled in a study of blood T cell repertoires in COVID-19. Study at large: Collection of acute and convalescent COVID-19 samples took place in the United States, Italy and Spain. Sources were T cells, B-cell-depleted T cells, or PBMCs; the material itself was cDNA or gDNA.

Germline V gives CDR1 SGHRS, CDR2 YFSETQ. This CDR3 region has 17 residues. V shed 0 bases and J shed 7 bases, with 22 bases lying between them. In the authors' workflow: For nucleated cells, counts were estimated from reference gene primer amplification. TCRdb's table, derived via immunoSEQ multiplex PCR, lists solely in-frame clones and lacks some. V and J calls plus clone size are reproduced from that table; the DNA served to infer D and trimming. The sample lists over 55,000 clones; around 79% were seen once. The rearrangement uses TRBV5-1 and TRBJ1-2, with D perhaps matching TRBD1 (5 bases). The specimen was peripheral blood. This TCR derives from a human donor in a cohort sampled during active COVID-19. Here the CDR3 DNA reads TGCGCCAGCAGCTTGGATGTAGGGGTAGGGTCAGGTGGTGGCTACACCTTC. It yields the protein CASSLDVGVGSGGGYTF.